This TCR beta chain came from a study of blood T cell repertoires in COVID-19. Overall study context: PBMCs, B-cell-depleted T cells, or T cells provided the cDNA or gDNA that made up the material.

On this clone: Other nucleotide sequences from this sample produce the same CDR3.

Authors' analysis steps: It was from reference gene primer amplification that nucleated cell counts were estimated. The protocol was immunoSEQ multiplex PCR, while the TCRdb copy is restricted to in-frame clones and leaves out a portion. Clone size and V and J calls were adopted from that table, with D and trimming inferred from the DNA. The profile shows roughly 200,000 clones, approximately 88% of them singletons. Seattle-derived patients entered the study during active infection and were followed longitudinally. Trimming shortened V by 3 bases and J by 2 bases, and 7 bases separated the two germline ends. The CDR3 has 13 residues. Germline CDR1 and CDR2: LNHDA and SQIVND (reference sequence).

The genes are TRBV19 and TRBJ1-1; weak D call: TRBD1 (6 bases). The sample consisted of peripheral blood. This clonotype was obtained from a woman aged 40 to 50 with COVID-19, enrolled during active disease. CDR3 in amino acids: CASSMGANTEAFF. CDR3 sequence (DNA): TGTGCCAGTAGTATGGGGGCAAACACTGAAGCTTTCTTT.